The 23 T cell receptor beta chains below come from one sample, sequenced in a study of cytomegalovirus exposure and HLA in healthy donors. The PCR ran on 60 Vbeta and 13 Jbeta primers. This table comes from immunoSEQ multiplex PCR, and its TCRdb copy is limited to in-frame clones, with some not included. The table records 150,000 to 200,000 clones, roughly 79% of them present only once. Sequencing was done on a sample of PBMCs. The receptors originated from a woman under 40 in good health and CMV-seropositive.

This chain connects TRBV6-6 to TRBJ1-1, with unresolved D. This CDR3 has 12 residues. The V and J ends lost 8 bases and 7 bases respectively, with 14 bases between them. CDR1 is MNHNY, CDR2 SVGAGI, per germline (reference sequence). The CDR3 coding sequence is TGTGCCAGCCGCAGGCTGGGCCTTGAAGCTTTCTTT. This sequence encodes CASRRLGLEAFF.

This chain links TRBV5-5 with TRBJ1-2, with unresolved D. The CDR3 consists of 13 residues. Trimming removed 0 bases at V and 4 bases at J, with 7 bases between. The germline CDR1 and CDR2 sequences are SGHKS and YYEKEE (reference sequence). The CDR3 DNA sequence: TGTGCCAGCAGCTTGGACGGTGCCTATGGCTACACCTTC. Translation: CASSLDGAYGYTF.

The chain joins TRBV30 to TRBJ1-2; D possibly corresponds to TRBD1 (5 bases). Germline values: CDR1 GTSNPN, CDR2 SVGIG (reference sequence). The V and J ends lost 5 bases and 0 bases respectively, with 13 bases between them. This CDR3 has 14 residues. CDR3 coding DNA: TGTGCCTGGGACCGCGACAGAGCTAACTATGGCTACACCTTC. It encodes CAWDRDRANYGYTF.

This clone was seen a few times. The rearrangement uses TRBV4-1 and TRBJ1-2; D is unresolved. This CDR3 region has 12 residues. The ends were cut back, 3 bases at V and 2 bases at J, with 4 bases in the middle. Germline V gene lookup returns CDR1 MGHRA and CDR2 YSYEKL. The CDR3 spells CASSQGNYGYTF. CDR3 DNA sequence: TGCGCCAGCAGCCAGGGCAACTATGGCTACACCTTC.

Points on this clone: Within the sample, other DNA sequences also encode this same CDR3. V gene TRBV9 combines with J gene TRBJ1-5; D remains unclear. CDR3 length: 14 amino acids. Germline V gene data show CDR1 as SGDLS and CDR2 as YYNGEE. The V end was cut by 0 bases, the J end by 3 bases, with 7 bases between. CDR3 DNA: TGTGCCAGCAGCGTAGGAGGTGACAATCAGCCCCAGCATTTT. This encodes CASSVGGDNQPQHF.

This clone was seen only a few times. This chain connects TRBV20-1 to TRBJ1-2; 8 positions agree with TRBD1. J lost 6 bases, V lost 5 bases, and 2 bases had no gene match. From germline, CDR1 is DFQATT and CDR2 SNEGSKA (reference sequence). This CDR3 has 11 amino acids. The CDR3 here is CSASTGDGYTF. The CDR3 bases are TGCAGTGCTTCGACAGGGGATGGCTACACCTTC.

This clone turned up a few times. CDR3 amino acids: CASSPFPGLLAYGYTF. The CDR3 DNA reads as TGTGCCAGCAGCCCCTTCCCGGGGTTATTGGCCTATGGCTACACCTTC. The rearrangement joins TRBV7-8 to TRBJ1-2, with D uncertain. V lost 5 bases and J 4 bases, leaving 20 bases between the germline ends. The CDR3 consists of 16 residues. Germline V gives CDR1 SGHVS, CDR2 FQNEAQ.

This clone was observed a few times. The chain joins TRBV5-5 to TRBJ1-1; 7 positions agree with TRBD1. The junction had 6 bases not matched to a gene; V was cut back by 4 bases and J by 3 bases. The CDR3 sequence is 14 residues long. Germline V lookup: CDR1 SGHKS, CDR2 YYEKEE (reference sequence). This CDR3 is CASSVGQADTEAFF. The CDR3 DNA reads TGTGCCAGCAGCGTAGGACAGGCGGACACTGAAGCTTTCTTT.

The chain is built from TRBV19 and TRBJ1-1; D is perhaps TRBD1 (5 bases). The length of the CDR3 is 13 residues. With 7 bases removed from V and 1 base from J, the gap between germline ends came to 10 bases. Germline V CDR1 and CDR2: LNHDA, SQIVND (reference sequence). The DNA for the CDR3 is TGTGCCAGTACGACAGTCGGGAACACTGAAGCTTTCTTT. It encodes CASTTVGNTEAFF.

The chain is built from TRBV7-6 and TRBJ2-3, with D maybe TRBD1 (6 bases). Per germline, CDR1 SGHVS and CDR2 FNYEAQ. V was cut by 5 bases and J by 5 bases, with 8 bases left in between. The CDR3 is 12 residues long. The CDR3 loop reads CASSLQGDTQYF. CDR3 DNA sequence: TGTGCCAGCAGCCTACAGGGAGATACGCAGTATTTT.

This clone was recorded a few times. This chain uses TRBV2 with TRBJ1-4; D ambiguous. Trimming removed 7 bases at V and 7 bases at J, with 10 bases between. The length of the CDR3 is 12 residues. Germline CDR1 reads SNHLY; CDR2 reads FYNNEI. The CDR3 coding sequence is TGTGCCAGCACCCCTTACGGTGAAAAACTGTTTTTT. Amino acids: CASTPYGEKLFF.

The chain employs TRBV7-8 and TRBJ1-1; 7 bases line up with TRBD1. CDR3 length equals 16 residues. Trimming cost V 6 bases and J 0 bases; bases outside gene matches: 10. The V gene's germline CDR1 is SGHVS and CDR2 FQNEAQ. The DNA of the CDR3 is TGTGCCAGCAGTTCTACAGGGGCCATCATGAACACTGAAGCTTTCTTT. Residues: CASSSTGAIMNTEAFF.

This chain uses TRBV4-3 with TRBJ2-7; D possibly corresponds to TRBD1 (6 bases). This CDR3 is built from 15 residues. Germline V lookup: CDR1 LGHNA, CDR2 YSLEER. V was cut by 0 bases and J by 3 bases, with 12 bases left in between. The CDR3 loop reads CASSQEGTSNYEQYF. As DNA, the CDR3 is TGCGCCAGCAGCCAAGAGGGGACAAGTAACTACGAGCAGTACTTC.

The chain carries TRBV18 and TRBJ2-7, with 7 bases aligning to TRBD2. The length of the CDR3 is 15 residues. In germline, CDR1 is KGHSH, CDR2 LQKENI. The V segment lost 6 bases and the J segment 2 bases; nucleotides outside the gene matches: 10. The CDR3 region has the DNA TGTGCCAGCTCCCAGATCGACAGCGGGACCTACGAGCAGTACTTC. It specifies CASSQIDSGTYEQYF.

This clone was seen a handful of times. The V and J genes are TRBV10-3 and TRBJ1-4, with TRBD1 matching 7 bases. The length of the CDR3 is 16 residues. With V trimmed by 3 bases and J by 7 bases, 11 bases remained unmatched. The germline CDR1 and CDR2 sequences are ENHRY and SYGVKD. The CDR3 loop reads CAISDPLTGPFEKLFF. The CDR3 DNA reads TGTGCCATCAGTGATCCCTTGACAGGGCCTTTTGAAAAACTGTTTTTT.

J is TRBJ2-7 and V is TRBV2; 14 bases are shared with TRBD2. Germline CDR1 and CDR2: SNHLY and FYNNEI. Trimming took 1 base from V and 7 from J; bases not matched to a gene: 6. The CDR3 loop spans 16 amino acids. In nucleotides, the CDR3 is TGTGCCAGCAGTGAAGGGGGACTAGCGGGAGCGGGGGAGCAGTACTTC. Amino acid sequence: CASSEGGLAGAGEQYF. The entire variable domain, with the rest obtained from reference TRBV2 and TRBJ2-7, is as follows: EPEVTQTPSHQVTQMGQEVILRCVPISNHLYFYWYRQILGQKVEFLVSFYNNEISEKSEIFDDQFSVERPDGSNFTLKIRSTKLEDSAMYFCASSEGGLAGAGEQYFGPGTRLTVT.

Here the CDR3 DNA reads TGCGCCACCAGAGAGGGGGCGACTAATGAAAAACTGTTTTTT. Translated, it gives CATREGATNEKLFF. The V call is TRBV5-1, the J call TRBJ1-4; 7 positions agree with TRBD1. CDR1 is SGHRS and CDR2 is YFSETQ in the germline V gene. V lost 9 bases to trimming and J lost 2 bases; unmatched junction nucleotides: 7. The CDR3 is 14 amino acids. Full variable domain (outside the CDR3, taken from reference TRBV5-1 and TRBJ1-4): KAGVTQTPRYLIKTRGQQVTLSCSPISGHRSVSWYQQTPGQGLQFLFEYFSETQRNKGNFPGRFSGRQFSNSRSEMNVSTLELGDSALYLCATREGATNEKLFFGSGTQLSVL.

This chain connects TRBV30 to TRBJ2-1; the match to TRBD2 covers 8 bases. Germline CDR1 is GTSNPN and CDR2 is SVGIG (reference sequence). CDR3 length equals 16 residues. V was pared by 4 bases and J by 4 bases, with 12 bases of the junction left unmatched. CDR3 sequence (DNA): TGTGCCTGGACCCGTACGTCGGGACTAGGATACAATGAGCAGTTCTTC. This codes for CAWTRTSGLGYNEQFF.

This chain connects TRBV28 to TRBJ1-6, with D hard to call. Germline CDR1 reads MDHEN; CDR2 reads SYDVKM. CDR3 length: 13 residues. Between the trimmed V and J ends, which lost 6 bases and 7 bases, there was a span of 10 bases. The CDR3, as DNA: TGTGCCAGCAGCCAAACACGAAATTCACCCCTCCACTTT. It translates to CASSQTRNSPLHF.

V is TRBV30 and J is TRBJ2-3, with 9 bases fitting TRBD2. CDR1 is GTSNPN, CDR2 SVGIG, per germline (reference sequence). Trimming took 8 bases from V and 7 from J; bases not matched to a gene: 10. This CDR3 is 13 amino acids long. Here the CDR3 reads CAGTGTSSNTQYF. Written as DNA, the CDR3 is TGTGCCGGTACCGGGACTAGCTCAAATACGCAGTATTTT. Based on the CDR3 plus reference TRBV30 and TRBJ2-3, the full variable domain is SQTIHQWPATLVQPVGSPLSLECTVEGTSNPNLYWYRQAAGRGLQLLFYSVGIGQISSEVPQNLSASRPQDRQFILSSKKLLLSDSGFYLCAGTGTSSNTQYFGPGTRLTVL.

The chain carries TRBV2 and TRBJ1-5; D gene uncertain. The length of the CDR3 is 15 residues. Germline-derived CDR1 and CDR2 are SNHLY and FYNNEI. Trimming stripped 0 bases from V and 2 bases from J, with 8 bases between. DNA of the CDR3: TGTGCCAGCAGTGAAGCCTTGGGAGGCAATCAGCCCCAGCATTTT. It is translated as CASSEALGGNQPQHF.

This clone appeared a single time. This chain joins TRBV11-2 and TRBJ2-1; TRBD2 aligns across 7 bases. The CDR3 runs to 15 residues. V was clipped by 5 bases and J by 4 bases; unmatched bases: 8. Germline CDR1 reads SGHAT; CDR2 reads FQNNGV. CDR3 sequence reads: CASSRRLARYNEQFF. CDR3 in DNA: TGTGCCAGCAGCCGAAGACTAGCTCGGTACAATGAGCAGTTCTTC.

This clone was seen just once. The chain uses TRBV6-6 and TRBJ2-7, with D maybe TRBD1 (5 bases). There are 14 residues in the CDR3. Germline values: CDR1 MNHNY, CDR2 SVGAGI (reference sequence). V was trimmed by 1 base and J by 0 bases, leaving 7 bases between them. The CDR3 nucleotides read TGTGCCAGCAGTTACTTGACAGACTCCTACGAGCAGTACTTC. It encodes CASSYLTDSYEQYF.